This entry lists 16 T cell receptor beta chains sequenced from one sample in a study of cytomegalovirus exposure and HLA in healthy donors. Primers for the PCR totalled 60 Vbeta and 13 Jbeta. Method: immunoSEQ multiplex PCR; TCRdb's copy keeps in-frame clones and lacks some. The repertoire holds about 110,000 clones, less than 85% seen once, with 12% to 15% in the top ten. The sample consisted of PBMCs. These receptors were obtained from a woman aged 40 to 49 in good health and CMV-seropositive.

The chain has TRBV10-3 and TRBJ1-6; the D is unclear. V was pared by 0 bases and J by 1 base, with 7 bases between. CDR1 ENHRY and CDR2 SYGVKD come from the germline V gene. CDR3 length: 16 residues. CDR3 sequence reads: CAISESYASYNSPLHF. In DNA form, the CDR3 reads TGTGCCATCAGTGAGTCTTACGCGTCCTATAATTCACCCCTCCACTTT.

Here the CDR3 reads CAWGQGGDTQYF. CDR3 bases: TGTGCCTGGGGACAGGGTGGAGATACGCAGTATTTT. The chain carries TRBV30 and TRBJ2-3; 8 nucleotides match TRBD1. V was clipped by 5 bases and J by 5 bases; unmatched bases: 3. Germline values: CDR1 GTSNPN, CDR2 SVGIG (reference sequence). The CDR3 loop spans 12 amino acids.

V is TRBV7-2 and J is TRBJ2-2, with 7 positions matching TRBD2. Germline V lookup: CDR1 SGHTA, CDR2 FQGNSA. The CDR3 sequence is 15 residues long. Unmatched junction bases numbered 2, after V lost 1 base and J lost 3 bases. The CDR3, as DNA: TGTGCCAGCAGCTTAGGGGGGGGGTACACCGGGGAGCTGTTTTTT. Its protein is CASSLGGGYTGELFF.

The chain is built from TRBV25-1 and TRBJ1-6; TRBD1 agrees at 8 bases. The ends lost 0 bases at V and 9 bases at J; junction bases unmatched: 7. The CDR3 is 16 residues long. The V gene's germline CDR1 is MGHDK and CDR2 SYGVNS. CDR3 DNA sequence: TGTGCCAGCAGTGAATATTCCCAGGGGGCGAGTTCACCCCTCCACTTT. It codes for CASSEYSQGASSPLHF.

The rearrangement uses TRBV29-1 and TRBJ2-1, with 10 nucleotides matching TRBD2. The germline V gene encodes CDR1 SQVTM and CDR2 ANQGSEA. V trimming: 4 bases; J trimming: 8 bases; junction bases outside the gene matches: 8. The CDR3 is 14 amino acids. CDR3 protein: CSVGRSGGAHEQFF. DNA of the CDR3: TGCAGCGTTGGTCGGAGCGGGGGGGCCCATGAGCAGTTCTTC.

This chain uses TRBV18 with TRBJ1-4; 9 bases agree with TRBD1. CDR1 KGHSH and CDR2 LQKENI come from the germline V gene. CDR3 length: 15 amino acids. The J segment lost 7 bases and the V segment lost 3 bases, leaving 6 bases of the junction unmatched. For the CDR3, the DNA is TGTGCCAGCTCACCCGTAACAGGGGGCGGTGAAAAACTGTTTTTT. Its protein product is CASSPVTGGGEKLFF. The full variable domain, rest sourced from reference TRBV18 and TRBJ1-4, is NAGVMQNPRHLVRRRGQEARLRCSPMKGHSHVYWYRQLPEEGLKFMVYLQKENIIDESGMPKERFSAEFPKEGPSILRIQQVVRGDSAAYFCASSPVTGGGEKLFFGSGTQLSVL.

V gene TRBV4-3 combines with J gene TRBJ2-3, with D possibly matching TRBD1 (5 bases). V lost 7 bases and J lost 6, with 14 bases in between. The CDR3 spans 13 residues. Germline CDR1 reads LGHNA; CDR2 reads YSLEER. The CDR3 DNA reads TGCGCCAGCACAGGGTCAGTGGGCGATACGCAGTATTTT. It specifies CASTGSVGDTQYF.

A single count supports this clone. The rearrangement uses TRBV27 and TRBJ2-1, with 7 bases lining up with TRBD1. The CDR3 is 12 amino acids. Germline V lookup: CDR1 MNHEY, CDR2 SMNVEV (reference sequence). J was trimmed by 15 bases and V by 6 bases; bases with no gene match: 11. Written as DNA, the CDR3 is TGTGCCAGCAGACTAACAGGGGCCCCTCTGTTCTTC. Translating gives CASRLTGAPLFF.

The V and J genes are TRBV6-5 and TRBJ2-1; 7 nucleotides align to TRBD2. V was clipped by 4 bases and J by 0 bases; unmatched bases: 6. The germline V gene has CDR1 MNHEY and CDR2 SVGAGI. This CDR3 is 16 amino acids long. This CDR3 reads CASSWAGGGSYNEQFF. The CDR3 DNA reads TGTGCCAGCAGTTGGGCGGGCGGGGGCTCCTACAATGAGCAGTTCTTC.

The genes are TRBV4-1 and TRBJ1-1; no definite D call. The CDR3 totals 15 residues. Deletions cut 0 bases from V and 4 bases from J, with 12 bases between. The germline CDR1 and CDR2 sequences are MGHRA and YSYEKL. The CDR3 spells CASSQDPGLVTEAFF. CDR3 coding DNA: TGCGCCAGCAGCCAAGATCCGGGTTTGGTCACTGAAGCTTTCTTT.

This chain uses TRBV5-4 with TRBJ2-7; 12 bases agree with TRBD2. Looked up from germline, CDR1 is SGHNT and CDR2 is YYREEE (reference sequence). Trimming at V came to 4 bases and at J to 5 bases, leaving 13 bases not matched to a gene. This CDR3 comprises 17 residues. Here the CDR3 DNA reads TGTGCCAGCAGCCCGGGGGCTAGCGGGGGGGCCGTAAACGAGCAGTACTTC. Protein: CASSPGASGGAVNEQYF.

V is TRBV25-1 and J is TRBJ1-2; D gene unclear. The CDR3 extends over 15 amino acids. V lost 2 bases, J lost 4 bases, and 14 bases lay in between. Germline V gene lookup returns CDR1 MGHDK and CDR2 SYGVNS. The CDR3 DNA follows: TGTGCCAGCAGTGAAATCGGGAGTTTGGGCTATGGCTACACCTTC. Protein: CASSEIGSLGYGYTF.

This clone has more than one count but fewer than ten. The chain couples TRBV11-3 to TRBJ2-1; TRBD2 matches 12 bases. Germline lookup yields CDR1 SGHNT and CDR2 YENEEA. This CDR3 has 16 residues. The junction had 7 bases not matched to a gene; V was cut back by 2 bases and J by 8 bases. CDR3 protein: CASSLFASGGADEQFF. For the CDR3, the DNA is TGTGCCAGCAGCTTATTCGCTAGCGGGGGGGCCGATGAGCAGTTCTTC.

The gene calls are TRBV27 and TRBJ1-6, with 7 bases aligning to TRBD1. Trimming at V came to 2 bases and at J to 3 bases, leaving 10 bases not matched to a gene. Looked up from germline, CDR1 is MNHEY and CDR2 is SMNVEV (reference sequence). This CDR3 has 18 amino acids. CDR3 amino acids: CASSLLTPQGGYNSPLHF. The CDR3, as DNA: TGTGCCAGCAGTTTACTGACGCCCCAGGGGGGCTATAATTCACCCCTCCACTTT.

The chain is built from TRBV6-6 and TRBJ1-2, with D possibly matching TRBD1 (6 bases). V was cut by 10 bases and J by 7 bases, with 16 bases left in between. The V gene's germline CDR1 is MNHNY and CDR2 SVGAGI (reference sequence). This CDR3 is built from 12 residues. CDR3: CATLTGPFGYTF. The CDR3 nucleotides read TGTGCCACCTTGACAGGACCCTTTGGCTACACCTTC.

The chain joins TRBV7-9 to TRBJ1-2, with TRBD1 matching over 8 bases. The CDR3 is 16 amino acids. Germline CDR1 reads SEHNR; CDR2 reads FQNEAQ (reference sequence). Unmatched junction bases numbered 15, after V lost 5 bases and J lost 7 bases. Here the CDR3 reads CASSPRTGSGLGGYTF. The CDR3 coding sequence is TGTGCCAGCAGCCCACGGACAGGGTCCGGTTTAGGTGGCTACACCTTC. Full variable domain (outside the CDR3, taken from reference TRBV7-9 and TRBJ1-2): DTGVSQNPRHKITKRGQNVTFRCDPISEHNRLYWYRQTLGQGPEFLTYFQNEAQLEKSRLLSDRFSAERPKGSFSTLEIQRTEQGDSAMYLCASSPRTGSGLGGYTFGSGTRLTVV.